This T cell receptor (beta chain) was sequenced during a study of cytomegalovirus exposure and HLA in healthy donors. V shed 4 bases, J shed 3 bases, and the junction held 2 bases outside the gene matches. This CDR3 contains 13 residues. Germline V gene sequence: CDR1 LNHNV, CDR2 YYDKDF (reference sequence). The primer mix had 60 Vbeta and 13 Jbeta primers. Repertoires were generated with immunoSEQ multiplex PCR, while TCRdb's copy carries only in-frame clones and drops some. The sample data list about 140,000 clones. This TCR was sampled from a male donor in good health and CMV-seronegative. Sequencing was performed on PBMCs. V and J are TRBV15 and TRBJ1-1; the match to TRBD1 covers 7 bases. The CDR3 sequence is CATSNRGHTEAFF. In DNA, the CDR3 is TGTGCCACCAGCAACAGGGGTCACACTGAAGCTTTCTTT. Supplemented by reference TRBV15 and TRBJ1-1, the full variable domain reads DAMVIQNPRYQVTQFGKPVTLSCSQTLNHNVMYWYQQKSSQAPKLLFHYYDKDFNNEADTPDNFQSRRPNTSFCFLDIRSPGLGDTAMYLCATSNRGHTEAFFGQGTRLTVV.